One and the same sample provided the 15 T cell receptor beta chains below, sequenced in a study of T cell responses to AZD1222 COVID-19 vaccine. Assay: immunoSEQ multiplex PCR; the TCRdb copy retains only in-frame clones and omits some. Of roughly 100,000 clones detected, 86% appear once; the ten largest clones hold more than 2.5%. Material: peripheral blood, obtained 28 days after the second dose of the MenACWY control vaccine. Receptor source: an adult who received the MenACWY meningococcal vaccine as a control.

V usage is TRBV2 and J usage is TRBJ1-3; D unclear. The germline V gene encodes CDR1 SNHLY and CDR2 FYNNEI. V lost 5 bases, J lost 0 bases, and 5 bases lay in between. The CDR3 loop spans 13 amino acids. In DNA, the CDR3 is TGTGCCAGCAGTCGGAGCTCTGGAAACACCATATATTTT. Translating gives CASSRSSGNTIYF.

The V and J genes are TRBV10-2 and TRBJ2-7; D ambiguous. The V gene's germline CDR1 is WSHSY and CDR2 SAAADI. The CDR3 length is 12 residues. Trimming stripped 3 bases from V and 1 base from J, with 4 bases between. Written as DNA, the CDR3 is TGCGCCAGCAGTGACCTTTCCTACGAGCAGTACTTC. Translating it yields CASSDLSYEQYF.

The chain couples TRBV2 to TRBJ1-1; no clear D gene. This CDR3 is built from 14 residues. Germline V CDR1 and CDR2: SNHLY, FYNNEI. V lost 7 bases and J 0 bases, leaving 12 bases between the germline ends. CDR3 in amino acids: CASIRRQVNTEAFF. CDR3 DNA: TGTGCCAGCATAAGGCGGCAGGTGAACACTGAAGCTTTCTTT.

This chain joins TRBV19 and TRBJ1-3, with D unclear. CDR1 LNHDA and CDR2 SQIVND come from the germline V gene (reference sequence). The length of the CDR3 is 12 residues. V dropped 3 bases and J dropped 3 bases, with 3 bases sitting between them. The CDR3 coding sequence is TGTGCCAGTAGTATGCTTGGAAACACCATATATTTT. It is translated as CASSMLGNTIYF.

The chain recombines TRBV7-2 with TRBJ2-3, with a tentative D call TRBD2 (5 bases). There are 13 residues in the CDR3. The germline gives CDR1 SGHTA, CDR2 FQGNSA. V was pared by 0 bases and J by 8 bases, with 9 bases between. The CDR3 coding sequence is TGTGCCAGCAGCTTAGCCTTAGGAGGTACGCAGTATTTT. This encodes CASSLALGGTQYF.

This chain uses TRBV9 with TRBJ1-1; D is uncertain. This CDR3 comprises 14 residues. Trimming left V 0 bases short and J 0 bases short, with 6 bases between. Germline V lookup: CDR1 SGDLS, CDR2 YYNGEE. CDR3 residues: CASSVAPMNTEAFF. In DNA, the CDR3 is TGTGCCAGCAGCGTAGCTCCCATGAACACTGAAGCTTTCTTT. Drawing the rest from reference TRBV9 and TRBJ1-1, the complete variable domain is DSGVTQTPKHLITATGQRVTLRCSPRSGDLSVYWYQQSLDQGLQFLIQYYNGEERAKGNILERFSAQQFPDLHSELNLSSLELGDSALYFCASSVAPMNTEAFFGQGTRLTVV.

The chain couples TRBV28 to TRBJ2-7, with 10 positions matching TRBD1. The germline V gene has CDR1 MDHEN and CDR2 SYDVKM. The CDR3 runs to 15 residues. The junction had 5 bases not matched to a gene; V was cut back by 3 bases and J by 3 bases. DNA for the CDR3: TGTGCCAGCAGTTTTCCGGGACAGGGGAACTACGAGCAGTACTTC. Translation gives CASSFPGQGNYEQYF. Combining the CDR3 with reference TRBV28 and TRBJ2-7 gives the whole variable domain DVKVTQSSRYLVKRTGEKVFLECVQDMDHENMFWYRQDPGLGLRLIYFSYDVKMKEKGDIPEGYSVSREKKERFSLILESASTNQTSMYLCASSFPGQGNYEQYFGPGTRLTVT.

This chain links TRBV10-2 with TRBJ1-5, with no clear D. V lost 1 base and J lost 7, with 5 bases in between. The CDR3 covers 12 residues. Germline V gives CDR1 WSHSY, CDR2 SAAADI. In DNA form, the CDR3 reads TGCGCCAGCAGTGAGTGGAGGCAGCCCCAGCATTTT. Its translation is CASSEWRQPQHF.

The chain carries TRBV19 and TRBJ1-1, with D uncertain. The CDR3 consists of 15 residues. Germline CDR1 LNHDA, CDR2 SQIVND (reference sequence). Trimming removed 4 bases at V and 1 base at J, with 13 bases between. This CDR3 reads CASSTSRRANTEAFF. In DNA form, the CDR3 reads TGTGCCAGTAGTACCTCTCGACGGGCGAACACTGAAGCTTTCTTT.

The chain has TRBV6-5 and TRBJ1-2, with D possibly being TRBD1 (5 bases). The CDR3 runs 12 residues. The ends were cut back, 5 bases at V and 7 bases at J, with 11 bases in the middle. In germline, CDR1 is MNHEY, CDR2 SVGAGI. The CDR3 spells CASSIEGFGYTF. The CDR3 region has the DNA TGTGCCAGCAGTATAGAGGGGTTTGGCTACACCTTC.

The chain joins TRBV11-2 to TRBJ2-7; 8 nucleotides line up with TRBD1. V lost 5 bases, J lost 6 bases, and 9 bases stayed unmatched. Per germline, CDR1 SGHAT and CDR2 FQNNGV. The CDR3 runs 14 residues. In nucleotides, the CDR3 is TGTGCCAGCAGCGTTGGACAGGGCTTAGGCGAGCAGTACTTC. Residues: CASSVGQGLGEQYF. Based on the CDR3 plus reference TRBV11-2 and TRBJ2-7, the full variable domain is EAGVAQSPRYKIIEKRQSVAFWCNPISGHATLYWYQQILGQGPKLLIQFQNNGVVDDSQLPKDRFSAERLKGVDSTLKIQPAKLEDSAVYLCASSVGQGLGEQYFGPGTRLTVT.

This chain joins TRBV18 and TRBJ1-2, with D possibly TRBD1 on 5 matching bases. The germline V gene has CDR1 KGHSH and CDR2 LQKENI. The CDR3 covers 14 residues. The V gene lost 3 bases and the J gene lost 5 bases, with 13 bases spanning the gap. CDR3: CASSPSGGEYGYTF. DNA for the CDR3: TGTGCCAGCTCACCCTCGGGAGGGGAGTATGGCTACACCTTC.

The V gene is TRBV7-2, the J gene TRBJ1-1; D is undetermined. Germline V lookup: CDR1 SGHTA, CDR2 FQGNSA. Trimming stripped 3 bases from V and 0 bases from J, with 5 bases between. This CDR3 comprises 13 residues. CDR3 coding DNA: TGTGCCAGCAGCTTTGTGATGAACACTGAAGCTTTCTTT. Residues: CASSFVMNTEAFF.

The chain links TRBV28 to TRBJ2-5; perhaps D is TRBD1 or TRBD2 (5 bases each). The V end was cut by 5 bases, the J end by 3 bases, with 16 bases between. Germline loops: CDR1 MDHEN, CDR2 SYDVKM. The CDR3 has 15 amino acids. CDR3 nucleotide sequence: TGTGCCAGCAGTAAGCGGACAACCTTGAAAGAGACCCAGTACTTC. Protein sequence: CASSKRTTLKETQYF. Based on the CDR3 plus reference TRBV28 and TRBJ2-5, the full variable domain is DVKVTQSSRYLVKRTGEKVFLECVQDMDHENMFWYRQDPGLGLRLIYFSYDVKMKEKGDIPEGYSVSREKKERFSLILESASTNQTSMYLCASSKRTTLKETQYFGPGTRLLVL.

V is TRBV10-1 and J is TRBJ1-6; 8 positions match TRBD1. Germline values: CDR1 WNHNN, CDR2 SYGVQD (reference sequence). This CDR3 spans 17 amino acids. The V segment lost 2 bases and the J segment 9 bases; nucleotides outside the gene matches: 12. CDR3 in amino acids: CASSETLGQEGSSPLHF. In DNA, the CDR3 is TGCGCCAGCAGTGAGACCTTGGGACAGGAGGGCAGTTCACCCCTCCACTTT.